The 21 T cell receptor beta chains in this list originate from one sample, sequenced in a study of cytomegalovirus exposure and HLA in healthy donors. Use of 60 Vbeta and 13 Jbeta primers characterized the PCR. Data came from immunoSEQ multiplex PCR; TCRdb stores just in-frame clones and leaves some out. The table has under 130,000 clones, about 70% seen once. Material for sequencing was PBMCs. The origin of the receptors is a man in his forties or fifties in good health and CMV-seropositive.

The chain employs TRBV5-4 and TRBJ2-7; 10 bases map to TRBD2. The CDR3 consists of 16 residues. V was clipped by 8 bases and J by 3 bases; unmatched bases: 14. Germline V gene sequence: CDR1 SGHNT, CDR2 YYREEE (reference sequence). CDR3 in amino acids: CASQDNFGTSVYEQYF. CDR3 DNA sequence: TGTGCCAGTCAGGACAACTTTGGGACTAGCGTCTACGAGCAGTACTTC.

The J gene is TRBJ2-5, the V gene TRBV5-1; 9 bases are shared with TRBD1. J gave up 4 bases and V 1 base, and 8 bases lay outside the gene matches. Germline V gene data show CDR1 as SGHRS and CDR2 as YFSETQ. The CDR3 has 16 amino acids. CDR3 loop: CASSLQGTGIGETQYF. For the CDR3, the DNA is TGCGCCAGCAGCTTGCAGGGGACAGGGATAGGAGAGACCCAGTACTTC.

A note on this clone: Compared with germline, one end of the junction differs, possibly owing to a read error. Distinct nucleotide sequences in the sample also encode this CDR3. The chain employs TRBV12-5 and TRBJ2-2; TRBD1 might be the D (6 bases). Germline CDR1 and CDR2: LGHNT and FRNRAP. The CDR3 has 15 amino acids. CDR3 protein: CASGLSTGNTGELFF. The CDR3 coding sequence is TGTGCTAGCGGTTTGTCGACAGGGAACACCGGGGAGCTGTTTTTT.

The chain carries TRBV4-1 and TRBJ1-3; D is possibly TRBD1 (6 bases). Germline V gene sequence: CDR1 MGHRA, CDR2 YSYEKL. Between the trimmed V and J ends, which lost 1 base and 4 bases, there was a span of 11 bases. The CDR3 loop spans 15 amino acids. The CDR3: CASSQVGQKGNTIYF. The CDR3 DNA reads TGCGCCAGCAGCCAAGTAGGACAGAAAGGAAACACCATATATTTT.

The J gene is TRBJ2-2, the V gene TRBV2, with TRBD1 matching over 8 bases. The CDR3 spans 16 residues. The J segment lost 7 bases and the V segment lost 2 bases, leaving 9 bases of the junction unmatched. Germline V lookup: CDR1 SNHLY, CDR2 FYNNEI. The CDR3 spells CASSERYRGMDGELFF. In nucleotides, the CDR3 is TGTGCCAGCAGTGAACGGTACAGGGGGATGGACGGGGAGCTGTTTTTT.

The chain is built from TRBV27 and TRBJ1-1; maybe TRBD1 (5 bases). Trimming cost V 7 bases and J 1 base, with 16 bases left between them. Germline V gene data show CDR1 as MNHEY and CDR2 as SMNVEV (reference sequence). CDR3 length equals 15 residues. This CDR3 reads CASMPRFQGNTEAFF. CDR3 DNA sequence: TGTGCCAGCATGCCTCGATTTCAGGGGAACACTGAAGCTTTCTTT.

The table lists this clone with a count of one. V is TRBV6-1 and J is TRBJ2-3, with D tentatively TRBD1 (5 bases). The CDR3 extends over 13 amino acids. The ends were cut back, 8 bases at V and 2 bases at J, with 11 bases in the middle. The germline CDR1 and CDR2 sequences are MNHNS and SASEGT. Written as DNA, the CDR3 is TGTGCCAGCGCCGACAGCCTCACAGATACGCAGTATTTT. This sequence encodes CASADSLTDTQYF.

The chain is built from TRBV19 and TRBJ1-5; 9 nucleotides agree with TRBD1. From germline, CDR1 is LNHDA and CDR2 SQIVND (reference sequence). CDR3 length equals 14 residues. V gave up 5 bases and J gave up 4 bases; unmatched junction bases: 3. CDR3 in DNA: TGTGCCAGTAGTTGGGGACAGGGTAATCAGCCCCAGCATTTT. This gives the protein CASSWGQGNQPQHF.

This clone has only a few counts. The chain combines TRBV11-2 with TRBJ2-1, with 15 bases that match TRBD2. CDR3 length equals 17 residues. Germline V gene sequence: CDR1 SGHAT, CDR2 FQNNGV. V lost 2 bases and J lost 4; bases outside the gene matches: 3. The CDR3 coding sequence is TGTGCCAGCAGCTTATCCGGGACTAGCGGGGGGTACAATGAGCAGTTCTTC. Translation: CASSLSGTSGGYNEQFF.

The J gene is TRBJ1-2, the V gene TRBV19; weak D call: TRBD1 (6 bases). Germline CDR1 is LNHDA and CDR2 is SQIVND (reference sequence). The germline V and J ends were trimmed by 3 bases and 4 bases, with 9 bases remaining between them. The CDR3 totals 13 residues. This chain's CDR3 is CASSIGQFYGYTF. The CDR3, as DNA: TGTGCCAGTAGTATTGGACAGTTCTATGGCTACACCTTC. The full variable domain, its missing parts supplied by reference TRBV19 and TRBJ1-2, is DGGITQSPKYLFRKEGQNVTLSCEQNLNHDAMYWYRQDPGQGLRLIYYSQIVNDFQKGDIAEGYSVSREKKESFPLTVTSAQKNPTAFYLCASSIGQFYGYTFGSGTRLTVV.

The chain couples TRBV7-9 to TRBJ2-1; 13 bases align to TRBD2. Germline V gives CDR1 SEHNR, CDR2 FQNEAQ (reference sequence). J gave up 7 bases and V 6 bases, and 9 bases lay outside the gene matches. This CDR3 region has 16 residues. CDR3 coding DNA: TGTGCCAGCAGGGAACCCGGGACTAGCGGGAAGAATGAGCAGTTCTTC. Translation gives CASREPGTSGKNEQFF.

This clone has just one count. The chain recombines TRBV6-1 with TRBJ2-1; D gene ambiguous. Germline V lookup: CDR1 MNHNS, CDR2 SASEGT. This CDR3 is built from 15 residues. Trimming left V 0 bases short and J 3 bases short, with 9 bases between. This chain's CDR3 is CASSEALTGYNEQFF. The CDR3 DNA reads TGTGCCAGCAGTGAAGCGCTTACGGGCTACAATGAGCAGTTCTTC.

This clone was observed a handful of times. The V call is TRBV6-5, the J call TRBJ2-5; 11 positions match TRBD1. J was trimmed by 5 bases and V by 6 bases; bases with no gene match: 8. The CDR3 is 15 residues long. The germline gives CDR1 MNHEY, CDR2 SVGAGI. The CDR3 sequence: CASRGGQGDSETQYF. DNA of the CDR3: TGTGCCAGCAGGGGGGGACAGGGGGATTCGGAGACCCAGTACTTC.

V and J are TRBV6-1 and TRBJ2-7; D might be TRBD1 (6 bases). This CDR3 contains 11 residues. The germline CDR1 and CDR2 sequences are MNHNS and SASEGT. The germline V and J ends were trimmed by 6 bases and 9 bases, with 12 bases remaining between them. CDR3 region: CASSPPGVQYF. The CDR3, as DNA: TGTGCCAGCAGCCCACCAGGGGTGCAGTACTTC.

Worth noting for this clone: At one end, the junction sequence differs from germline, possibly due to a read error. J is TRBJ2-5 and V is TRBV7-9, with D perhaps TRBD2 (5 bases). Germline CDR1 and CDR2: SEHNR and FQNEAQ (reference sequence). The CDR3 extends over 16 amino acids. In nucleotides, the CDR3 is TGTTCCAGCAGCTTAGCGCTAACGTCCGCCCAAGAGACCCAGTACTTC. The encoded protein is CSSSLALTSAQETQYF.

The V and J genes are TRBV23-1 and TRBJ2-5; D is ambiguous. TRBV23-1 is designated an ORF whose function remains uncertain. Trimming left V 4 bases short and J 2 bases short, with 11 bases between. The CDR3 is made up of 14 amino acids. The CDR3 DNA reads TGCGCCAGCAGTCCTTACATCCCTCAAGAGACCCAGTACTTC. Its protein is CASSPYIPQETQYF.

Details on this clone: Germline and junction disagree at one end, which may indicate a read error. The V gene is TRBV6-6, the J gene TRBJ2-6; tentatively, D is TRBD1 (5 bases). Per germline, CDR1 MNHNY and CDR2 SVGAGI (reference sequence). The CDR3 is 15 amino acids. CDR3 sequence (DNA): TGTGCCAGCAGTTACATTTCCTCTGGGGCCAACGGCCTGACTTTC. Its protein is CASSYISSGANGLTF.

This rearrangement joins TRBV29-1 to TRBJ2-2, with TRBD1 as a possible D gene (5 bases). Trimming pared 6 bases from V and 0 bases from J, leaving 14 bases between. CDR1 is SQVTM and CDR2 is ANQGSEA in the germline V gene. The CDR3 has 15 residues. CDR3: CSVITGFTNTGELFF. The CDR3 DNA sequence: TGCAGCGTGATTACAGGTTTTACGAACACCGGGGAGCTGTTTTTT.

The chain employs TRBV11-2 and TRBJ2-5; no firm D call. CDR1 SGHAT and CDR2 FQNNGV come from the germline V gene. The CDR3 totals 14 residues. V lost 2 bases to trimming and J lost 2 bases, with 9 bases between them. CDR3 residues: CASSLFTEQETQYF. Here the CDR3 DNA reads TGTGCCAGCAGCTTATTTACAGAGCAAGAGACCCAGTACTTC.

The V gene is TRBV5-1, the J gene TRBJ1-1; 9 positions match TRBD1. This CDR3 region has 15 residues. Per germline, CDR1 SGHRS and CDR2 YFSETQ. Trimming removed 2 bases from V and 5 bases from J; junction bases left unmatched: 7. Here the CDR3 DNA reads TGCGCCAGCAGCTTACAACAGGGGGCGCGAACTGAAGCTTTCTTT. Translating gives CASSLQQGARTEAFF.

V gene TRBV6-1 combines with J gene TRBJ2-7; 10 bases map to TRBD2. This CDR3 comprises 15 residues. Germline V gene data show CDR1 as MNHNS and CDR2 as SASEGT. V lost 3 bases and J lost 2; bases outside the gene matches: 4. In DNA form, the CDR3 reads TGTGCCAGCAGTGATTGGCTAGCGGGGGCCTACGAGCAGTACTTC. As protein: CASSDWLAGAYEQYF.